Presented here are 16 T cell receptor beta chains from one specimen sequenced in a study of CD8 T cells in Susac syndrome. Roughly 0.45 to 1 ug RNA was reverse transcribed with random hexamers. TCRdb itself ran the immunoSEQ multiplex PCR reads through MiXCR, one entry per CDR3 protein. Counted here are more than 150,000 distinct CDR3 sequences, 90% to 95% occurring once; the ten biggest clones make up over 0.12%. The specimen sequenced was CD4+ T cells from PBMCs. These receptors were collected from a human donor in good health.

This clonotype was counted once. The chain carries TRBV9 and TRBJ2-1; D may be TRBD1 (6 bases). Germline loops: CDR1 SGDLS, CDR2 YYNGEE. CDR3 length: 15 amino acids. Trimming pared 4 bases from V and 0 bases from J, leaving 11 bases between. CDR3 nucleotides: TGTGCCAGCAGCCCCCAGGGGAGCTCCTACAATGAGCAGTTCTTC. Amino acid sequence: CASSPQGSSYNEQFF.

This chain connects TRBV5-1 to TRBJ2-1; tentatively, D is TRBD1 (5 bases). Trimming pared 0 bases from V and 7 bases from J, leaving 14 bases between. CDR3 size: 15 residues. Germline V gene data show CDR1 as SGHRS and CDR2 as YFSETQ. CDR3 amino acids: CASSLGARVGNEQFF. The CDR3 coding sequence is TGCGCCAGCAGCTTGGGGGCCAGGGTGGGGAATGAGCAGTTCTTC. The whole variable domain, filled in from reference TRBV5-1 and TRBJ2-1, reads KAGVTQTPRYLIKTRGQQVTLSCSPISGHRSVSWYQQTPGQGLQFLFEYFSETQRNKGNFPGRFSGRQFSNSRSEMNVSTLELGDSALYLCASSLGARVGNEQFFGPGTRLTVL.

The chain links TRBV29-1 to TRBJ2-7; D remains ambiguous. The CDR3 consists of 13 residues. Germline-derived CDR1 and CDR2 are SQVTM and ANQGSEA. The germline V and J ends were trimmed by 3 bases and 0 bases, with 9 bases remaining between them. As DNA, the CDR3 is TGCAGCGTTGAGGTGCCCAACTCCTACGAGCAGTACTTC. It encodes CSVEVPNSYEQYF.

The chain couples TRBV20-1 to TRBJ2-5; 10 bases line up with TRBD2. Trimming removed 1 base from V and 3 bases from J; junction bases left unmatched: 5. CDR1 DFQATT and CDR2 SNEGSKA come from the germline V gene (reference sequence). This CDR3 spans 15 amino acids. The CDR3 DNA reads as TGCAGTGCTAGAGTCCGGCTAGCGGGGGAAGAGACCCAGTACTTC. Translation gives CSARVRLAGEETQYF.

This chain joins TRBV7-2 and TRBJ2-3, with TRBD1 matching over 7 bases. The V and J ends lost 4 bases and 4 bases, in that order; junction bases with no gene match: 8. CDR1 and CDR2 (germline): SGHTA, FQGNSA. CDR3 length: 15 amino acids. This CDR3 reads CASSSQGVQADTQYF. The CDR3 nucleotides read TGTGCCAGCAGCTCCCAGGGGGTGCAGGCAGATACGCAGTATTTT.

The chain has TRBV11-2 and TRBJ1-2; TRBD1 is a possible D gene (6 bases). This CDR3 is built from 15 residues. Trimming took off 2 bases at V and 8 bases at J, with 18 bases between the two ends. Germline CDR1 reads SGHAT; CDR2 reads FQNNGV. Here the CDR3 DNA reads TGTGCCAGCAGCTTATCCCCGACTTTTCAGGGGGGCTACACCTTC. Translating it yields CASSLSPTFQGGYTF.

This clonotype has only a few counts. This chain links TRBV13 with TRBJ2-3; maybe TRBD2 (5 bases). This CDR3 comprises 14 residues. Germline V gene lookup returns CDR1 PRHDT and CDR2 FYEKMQ (reference sequence). V lost 5 bases, J lost 1 base, and 10 bases lay in between. CDR3: CASSTRTGTDTQYF. The CDR3 nucleotides are TGTGCCAGCAGCACCCGGACTGGCACAGATACGCAGTATTTT.

The chain uses TRBV27 and TRBJ2-7, with D perhaps being TRBD1 or TRBD2 (5 bases each). V gave up 3 bases and J gave up 6 bases, with 12 bases separating them. The CDR3 is made up of 13 amino acids. The germline CDR1 and CDR2 sequences are MNHEY and SMNVEV (reference sequence). The CDR3 DNA sequence: TGTGCCAGCAGTTTCGGGACGGCAGCCGAGCAGTACTTC. This gives the protein CASSFGTAAEQYF.

The CDR3 region has the DNA TGCAGTGCGCCGCTAGCGGGGGGGCGAGATACGCAGTATTTT. Translating gives CSAPLAGGRDTQYF. V usage is TRBV20-1 and J usage is TRBJ2-3; the match to TRBD2 covers 12 bases. Per the germline V gene, CDR1 is DFQATT and CDR2 is SNEGSKA (reference sequence). V lost 6 bases to trimming and J lost 5 bases; unmatched junction nucleotides: 6. The CDR3 contains 14 residues.

This rearrangement joins TRBV18 to TRBJ1-6; D call uncertain. The ends were cut back, 3 bases at V and 8 bases at J, with 11 bases in the middle. CDR3 length: 14 amino acids. The germline V gene encodes CDR1 KGHSH and CDR2 LQKENI. The CDR3 DNA is TGTGCCAGCTCACCTTCAGGTGCGGATTCACCCCTCCACTTT. Encoded protein: CASSPSGADSPLHF.

The chain joins TRBV6-1 to TRBJ2-7, with a tentative D call TRBD2 (6 bases). Germline V gene sequence: CDR1 MNHNS, CDR2 SASEGT. This CDR3 is built from 12 residues. The V gene lost 9 bases and the J gene lost 7 bases, with 16 bases spanning the gap. CDR3 nucleotide sequence: TGTGCCAGTAAACGACTAGATGGGGAGCAGTACTTC. The encoded protein is CASKRLDGEQYF.

The chain recombines TRBV23-1 with TRBJ1-5; D not resolved. TRBV23-1 has ORF status, its function being uncertain. V shed 7 bases and J shed 8 bases, with 18 bases lying between them. This CDR3 has 14 amino acids. The CDR3 DNA is TGCGCCAGCATGGGAGGCCGGGGAGTAAAGCCCCAGCATTTT. This codes for CASMGGRGVKPQHF.

DNA for the CDR3: TGTGCCAGCAACTCGAAGGGACTAGCGGGTGATGAGCAGTTCTTC. Protein product: CASNSKGLAGDEQFF. The V gene is TRBV3-1, the J gene TRBJ2-1; TRBD2 matches at 12 bases. This CDR3 region has 15 residues. Germline V lookup: CDR1 LGHDT, CDR2 YNNKEL (reference sequence). After removal of 7 bases from V and 8 bases from J, the junction contained 9 bases not matched to a gene.

The chain joins TRBV3-1 to TRBJ2-7; 8 nucleotides agree with TRBD1. With 2 bases clipped from V and 4 bases from J, the junction kept 7 bases outside the gene matches. The length of the CDR3 is 15 residues. Germline V gives CDR1 LGHDT, CDR2 YNNKEL (reference sequence). CDR3 in DNA: TGTGCCAGCAGCCAAACGACAGGGGAGTCTTACGAGCAGTACTTC. This gives the protein CASSQTTGESYEQYF.

This chain links TRBV20-1 with TRBJ1-5, with D possibly being TRBD1 (5 bases). The CDR3 is 14 amino acids. Germline V lookup: CDR1 DFQATT, CDR2 SNEGSKA (reference sequence). Trimming took off 1 base at V and 0 bases at J, with 7 bases between the two ends. This chain's CDR3 is CSARGRGSNQPQHF. The CDR3 DNA sequence: TGCAGTGCTAGAGGGAGGGGTAGCAATCAGCCCCAGCATTTT.

The chain has TRBV30 and TRBJ2-1, with a tentative D call TRBD1 (6 bases). Germline CDR1 and CDR2: GTSNPN and SVGIG (reference sequence). V was clipped by 2 bases and J by 2 bases, with 13 bases between them. The CDR3 loop spans 15 amino acids. CDR3 coding DNA: TGTGCCTGGAGTTCATCCAGGGGCCCCTACAATGAGCAGTTCTTC. Amino acid sequence: CAWSSSRGPYNEQFF.